These 21 T cell receptor beta chains were sequenced from one sample in a study of T-cell reconstitution after alpha-beta-depleted transplantation in children. Preparing the TCRbeta library involved the use of unique molecular identifiers. MiXCR, run by TCRdb on the PCR reads, gives a single entry per CDR3 protein. The repertoire consists of 600,000 to 800,000 distinct CDR3 sequences, with 13% occurring once and the leading ten covering around 0.76%. The sequencing here drew on PBMCs, taken before TCRalphabeta/CD19-depleted stem cell transplant. Receptors originate from a girl aged 2-15 years with congenital amegakaryocytic thrombocytopenia, due to receive a stem cell transplant.

V is TRBV7-2 and J is TRBJ2-3; tentative D call: TRBD1 (6 bases). The V gene lost 4 bases and the J gene lost 7 bases, with 21 bases spanning the gap. The CDR3 has 16 residues. Germline V gene sequence: CDR1 SGHTA, CDR2 FQGNSA. The CDR3 protein is CASSSGWGGGQNTQYF. The CDR3 DNA is TGTGCCAGCAGCTCCGGGTGGGGTGGGGGCCAGAATACGCAGTATTTT.

The chain employs TRBV5-1 and TRBJ2-2; D remains unclear. V gave up 1 base and J gave up 6 bases, with 13 bases separating them. CDR1 and CDR2 (germline): SGHRS, YFSETQ. There are 15 residues in the CDR3. CDR3 sequence reads: CASSLRMRLPGELFF. The CDR3 DNA sequence: TGCGCCAGCAGCTTGCGGATGAGATTGCCCGGGGAGCTGTTTTTT.

This clonotype has ten or more counts. Here the CDR3 reads CASSFTMAGLSYEQYF. The DNA for the CDR3 is TGTGCCAGCAGTTTTACTATGGCAGGGCTCTCCTACGAGCAGTACTTC. The chain links TRBV28 to TRBJ2-7; D may be TRBD1 (5 bases). Trimming removed 3 bases from V and 0 bases from J, with 15 bases in between. CDR1 MDHEN and CDR2 SYDVKM come from the germline V gene. The length of the CDR3 is 16 residues.

This clonotype was detected ten times or more. The gene calls are TRBV12-3 or TRBV12-4 and TRBJ2-6; D ambiguous. The CDR3 loop spans 16 amino acids. Trimming left V 8 bases short and J 0 bases short, with 14 bases between. This CDR3 is CASSPPFISGANVLTF. CDR3 sequence (DNA): TGTGCCAGCTCTCCGCCATTTATCTCTGGGGCCAACGTCCTGACTTTC.

The chain combines TRBV19 with TRBJ2-5, with 8 positions matching TRBD2. Germline trimming cut 6 bases from V and 2 bases from J; bases unmatched to any gene: 11. CDR1 is LNHDA, CDR2 SQIVND, per germline (reference sequence). The CDR3 has 16 residues. CDR3 nucleotides: TGTGCCAGTAGCCCATGGCCGTCGGGAGGGCAAGAGACCCAGTACTTC. The encoded protein is CASSPWPSGGQETQYF.

The table lists this clonotype with many counts. V usage is TRBV20-1 and J usage is TRBJ2-1; D call uncertain. Looked up from germline, CDR1 is DFQATT and CDR2 is SNEGSKA (reference sequence). Trimming cost V 3 bases and J 0 bases, with 12 bases left between them. The CDR3 runs 15 residues. CDR3 amino acids: CSASRGRSSYNEQFF. The CDR3 bases are TGCAGTGCTAGCCGAGGAAGGAGCTCCTACAATGAGCAGTTCTTC.

A single count supports this clonotype. V usage is TRBV3-1 and J usage is TRBJ2-7, with 10 bases fitting TRBD2. Trimming took 0 bases from V and 4 from J; bases not matched to a gene: 12. The CDR3 length is 18 residues. Germline CDR1 reads LGHDT; CDR2 reads YNNKEL (reference sequence). As DNA, the CDR3 is TGTGCCAGCAGCCAAGATATTATGGTTAGCGGGAGGAGATACGAGCAGTACTTC. Its protein product is CASSQDIMVSGRRYEQYF.

This clonotype has a handful of counts. This chain joins TRBV7-2 and TRBJ2-7; 9 bases match TRBD2. The J segment lost 0 bases and the V segment lost 0 bases, leaving 3 bases of the junction unmatched. Germline CDR1 and CDR2: SGHTA and FQGNSA. The CDR3 has 16 amino acids. The CDR3 loop is CASSLARTSVSYEQYF. DNA of the CDR3: TGTGCCAGCAGCTTAGCCCGGACTAGCGTCTCCTACGAGCAGTACTTC.

This clonotype was seen repeatedly, ten times or more. The chain uses TRBV5-1 and TRBJ1-1; D may be TRBD1 (5 bases). The CDR3 loop spans 14 amino acids. The V and J ends lost 6 bases and 4 bases respectively, with 16 bases between them. Germline loops: CDR1 SGHRS, CDR2 YFSETQ. This chain's CDR3 is CASNSASGTTEAFF. DNA of the CDR3: TGCGCCAGCAACTCAGCTTCAGGGACCACTGAAGCTTTCTTT. The whole variable domain, remainder taken from reference TRBV5-1 and TRBJ1-1, is KAGVTQTPRYLIKTRGQQVTLSCSPISGHRSVSWYQQTPGQGLQFLFEYFSETQRNKGNFPGRFSGRQFSNSRSEMNVSTLELGDSALYLCASNSASGTTEAFFGQGTRLTVV.

This chain links TRBV7-9 with TRBJ1-1, with 9 nucleotides matching TRBD1. Germline CDR1 is SEHNR and CDR2 is FQNEAQ (reference sequence). Trimming cost V 6 bases and J 0 bases; bases outside gene matches: 8. This CDR3 is built from 16 residues. CDR3 residues: CASRPGTGRVNTEAFF. In DNA, the CDR3 is TGTGCCAGCAGACCCGGGACAGGGCGGGTGAACACTGAAGCTTTCTTT.

The rearrangement links TRBV20-1 to TRBJ2-7; 14 positions match TRBD2. This CDR3 region has 15 residues. With 4 bases clipped from V and 6 bases from J, the junction kept 8 bases outside the gene matches. Germline assignment: CDR1 DFQATT and CDR2 SNEGSKA (reference sequence). CDR3 amino acids: CSATRLAGGPGEQYF. CDR3 sequence (DNA): TGCAGTGCTACCCGACTAGCGGGAGGGCCGGGCGAGCAGTACTTC.

This clonotype has only one observation. This chain connects TRBV27 to TRBJ1-4; D not certain. The CDR3 length is 14 residues. The V gene's germline CDR1 is MNHEY and CDR2 SMNVEV (reference sequence). Trimming shortened V by 8 bases and J by 8 bases, and 18 bases separated the two germline ends. The CDR3: CASSTRAFREKLFF. DNA for the CDR3: TGTGCCAGCTCAACAAGGGCTTTCAGAGAAAAACTGTTTTTT.

This clonotype turned up a few times. The chain has TRBV18 and TRBJ2-7, with 12 bases that match TRBD2. CDR1 and CDR2 (germline): KGHSH, LQKENI. The CDR3 runs 17 residues. J lost 2 bases, V lost 0 bases, and 5 bases had no gene match. CDR3 amino acids: CASSPPTSGGPTYEQYF. DNA for the CDR3: TGTGCCAGCTCACCACCGACTAGCGGGGGACCTACCTACGAGCAGTACTTC. Full variable domain (remainder filled in from reference TRBV18 and TRBJ2-7): NAGVMQNPRHLVRRRGQEARLRCSPMKGHSHVYWYRQLPEEGLKFMVYLQKENIIDESGMPKERFSAEFPKEGPSILRIQQVVRGDSAAYFCASSPPTSGGPTYEQYFGPGTRLTVT.

This clonotype was recorded many times. This sequence joins TRBV9 and TRBJ2-1; weak D call: TRBD2 (5 bases). Trimming took off 0 bases at V and 6 bases at J, with 13 bases between the two ends. This CDR3 contains 15 residues. Per germline, CDR1 SGDLS and CDR2 YYNGEE. The CDR3 nucleotides are TGTGCCAGCAGCGTAGGGGAGTCCTCCGCCAATGAGCAGTTCTTC. Encoded protein: CASSVGESSANEQFF.

This clonotype occurred many times. This chain links TRBV9 with TRBJ2-1; 11 bases agree with TRBD1. The CDR3 has 15 amino acids. The V gene end was trimmed by 2 bases and the J gene end by 8 bases; junction bases not matched to a gene: 6. CDR1 is SGDLS and CDR2 is YYNGEE in the germline V gene. The CDR3 is CASSVGQGAFDEQFF. The CDR3, as DNA: TGTGCCAGCAGCGTCGGACAGGGGGCGTTCGATGAGCAGTTCTTC.

Many counts were recorded for this clonotype. The CDR3 loop reads CSVGSLEQFF. The DNA for the CDR3 is TGCAGCGTTGGTTCCCTTGAGCAGTTCTTC. The chain recombines TRBV29-1 with TRBJ2-1, with D hard to call. The germline V gene encodes CDR1 SQVTM and CDR2 ANQGSEA. This CDR3 has 10 amino acids. V dropped 4 bases and J dropped 9 bases, with 7 bases sitting between them.

The table lists this clonotype with a few counts. V usage is TRBV20-1 and J usage is TRBJ2-7; 10 bases align to TRBD2. Per the germline V gene, CDR1 is DFQATT and CDR2 is SNEGSKA (reference sequence). V shed 1 base, J shed 3 bases, and the junction held 6 bases outside the gene matches. This CDR3 region has 15 residues. CDR3 DNA: TGCAGTGCTAGAGCTGCTAGCGGGGGTAACTACGAGCAGTACTTC. It is translated as CSARAASGGNYEQYF.

This clonotype was counted many times. The CDR3 bases are TGTGCTAGTGGTTTGCCCGGAAGTCATGAGCAGTTCTTC. It specifies CASGLPGSHEQFF. The chain recombines TRBV12-5 with TRBJ2-1; D not certain. The CDR3 runs 13 residues. Per the germline V gene, CDR1 is LGHNT and CDR2 is FRNRAP. Trimming stripped 2 bases from V and 8 bases from J, with 10 bases between.

This clonotype was found many times. The chain carries TRBV10-3 and TRBJ1-3, with 8 positions matching TRBD1. Losses at the gene ends were 6 bases for V and 2 bases for J; bases not matched to a gene: 9. The germline V gene encodes CDR1 ENHRY and CDR2 SYGVKD. The CDR3 sequence is 16 residues long. CDR3 coding DNA: TGTGCCATCAGCGCGGACAGGGAGGCACCTGGAAACACCATATATTTT. Protein: CAISADREAPGNTIYF.

The chain couples TRBV20-1 to TRBJ1-1, with D hard to call. The germline V gene encodes CDR1 DFQATT and CDR2 SNEGSKA (reference sequence). V was shortened by 2 bases and J by 0 bases, with 7 bases between the two germline ends. The CDR3 contains 13 residues. CDR3 coding DNA: TGCAGTGCTAGACATGAGGTGAACACTGAAGCTTTCTTT. Protein: CSARHEVNTEAFF.

The chain joins TRBV5-8 to TRBJ2-7; D could derive from TRBD1 or TRBD2 (5 bases each). Germline values: CDR1 SGHTS, CDR2 YDEGEE. The CDR3 runs to 13 residues. V lost 4 bases to trimming and J lost 3 bases, with 11 bases between them. DNA for the CDR3: TGTGCCAGCAGCATGGGACCAAACTACGAGCAGTACTTC. It yields the protein CASSMGPNYEQYF.